This T cell receptor (beta chain) came from a study of cytomegalovirus exposure and HLA in healthy donors. Looked up from germline, CDR1 is GTSNPN and CDR2 is SVGIG (reference sequence). V was cut by 0 bases and J by 5 bases, with 12 bases left in between. The CDR3 runs 14 residues. The study ran its PCR with 60 Vbeta and 13 Jbeta primers. The table came from immunoSEQ multiplex PCR; TCRdb's copy has only in-frame clones and leaves some out. The top ten clones hold about 2.3% of a sample with roughly 170,000 clones, over 70% of them seen once. The sequenced material came from PBMCs. This TCR came from a woman aged 30 to 39 in good health and CMV-seronegative. The chain joins TRBV30 to TRBJ2-3; D perhaps matches TRBD2 (5 bases). CDR3 in DNA: TGTGCCTGGAGTGTATCGGGAAATGTAGATACGCAGTATTTT. Protein: CAWSVSGNVDTQYF. Full variable domain (rest looked up from reference TRBV30 and TRBJ2-3): SQTIHQWPATLVQPVGSPLSLECTVEGTSNPNLYWYRQAAGRGLQLLFYSVGIGQISSEVPQNLSASRPQDRQFILSSKKLLLSDSGFYLCAWSVSGNVDTQYFGPGTRLTVL.